The 13 T cell receptor beta chains presented below share a single source sample, sequenced in a study of CD8 T cells in ankylosing spondylitis. General study findings and limits: Seemingly characteristic of ankylosing spondylitis blood was a TCR beta motif consisting of eight highly homologous variants.

MiXCR was run by TCRdb on the 5' RACE reads, yielding one entry per CDR3 protein. Of fewer than 550,000 distinct CDR3 sequences in the sample, under 5.5% were seen once. Their antigens remain unidentified. Sample: blood, either unsorted or a sorted T cell fraction (not recorded which). The receptors originated from a male donor with ankylosing spondylitis.

The rearrangement links TRBV7-6 to TRBJ1-4, with 7 bases matching TRBD1. This CDR3 region has 18 residues. J was trimmed by 4 bases and V by 1 base; bases with no gene match: 12. The germline CDR1 and CDR2 sequences are SGHVS and FNYEAQ. The CDR3 region has the DNA TGTGCCAGCAGCTTAGTCCCGGGCAGGGGGGACTTTAATGAAAAACTGTTTTTT. As protein: CASSLVPGRGDFNEKLFF.

This clonotype was detected many times. V is TRBV5-6 and J is TRBJ1-5; D is ambiguous. The CDR3 length is 12 residues. V lost 4 bases, J lost 5 bases, and 7 bases lay in between. The V gene's germline CDR1 is SGHDT and CDR2 YYEEEE. The CDR3 region has the DNA TGTGCCAGCAGCCTACTTCATCAGCCCCAGCATTTT. This translates into CASSLLHQPQHF.

This clonotype was seen repeatedly, ten times or more. The V gene is TRBV20-1, the J gene TRBJ1-1, with D maybe TRBD1 (5 bases). Germline-derived CDR1 and CDR2 are DFQATT and SNEGSKA (reference sequence). This CDR3 has 14 residues. V was cut by 6 bases and J by 3 bases, with 17 bases left in between. The CDR3 sequence: CSATTRTFYTEAFF. The CDR3 DNA reads TGCAGTGCCACCACTAGGACATTTTACACTGAAGCTTTCTTT.

At least ten counts were recorded for this clonotype. The chain has TRBV15 and TRBJ1-3; D not resolved. This CDR3 is built from 16 residues. V was pared by 0 bases and J by 2 bases, with 11 bases between. Germline V gives CDR1 LNHNV, CDR2 YYDKDF (reference sequence). The CDR3 nucleotides are TGTGCCACCAGCAGAGATAAAAGGAGGACTGGAAACACCATATATTTT. Its protein is CATSRDKRRTGNTIYF.

The table lists this clonotype with many counts. This sequence joins TRBV7-2 and TRBJ1-6, with D uncertain. CDR1 and CDR2 from the germline V gene are SGHTA and FQGNSA. This CDR3 contains 13 residues. Deletions cut 5 bases from V and 9 bases from J, with 11 bases between. CDR3 nucleotides: TGTGCCAGCAGCCTGAGACGGGGTTCACCCCTCCACTTT. Translated, it gives CASSLRRGSPLHF.

This clonotype was found many times. The V and J genes are TRBV28 and TRBJ2-3; D perhaps matches TRBD2 (5 bases). This CDR3 is 14 amino acids long. Germline CDR1 MDHEN, CDR2 SYDVKM. V lost 3 bases to trimming and J lost 2 bases, with 9 bases between them. CDR3 DNA sequence: TGTGCCAGCAGTTTCGGACTTCCCACAGATACGCAGTATTTT. Its protein product is CASSFGLPTDTQYF.

The chain couples TRBV18 to TRBJ1-2; D is ambiguous. Germline lookup yields CDR1 KGHSH and CDR2 LQKENI. Deletions cut 5 bases from V and 4 bases from J, with 14 bases between. The CDR3 runs to 14 residues. CDR3 loop: CASSGGGPSYGYTF. The CDR3 region has the DNA TGTGCCAGCTCAGGCGGTGGACCCAGCTATGGCTACACCTTC.

This chain joins TRBV3-1 and TRBJ1-2; TRBD1 is a possible D gene (5 bases). Trimming removed 1 base at V and 7 bases at J, with 10 bases between. This CDR3 spans 13 amino acids. Germline CDR1 and CDR2: LGHDT and YNNKEL (reference sequence). CDR3 coding DNA: TGTGCCAGCAGCCAAGGGGGGGGAACTGGCTACACCTTC. This codes for CASSQGGGTGYTF.

Ten or more counts support this clonotype. The chain employs TRBV27 and TRBJ2-1; 9 bases agree with TRBD2. The CDR3 extends over 14 amino acids. V lost 4 bases, J lost 6 bases, and 4 bases stayed unmatched. Germline V gene lookup returns CDR1 MNHEY and CDR2 SMNVEV (reference sequence). The CDR3 is CASSWASGVNEQFF. Written as DNA, the CDR3 is TGTGCCAGCAGTTGGGCTAGCGGGGTCAATGAGCAGTTCTTC.

This clonotype was observed many times. This chain uses TRBV5-1 with TRBJ1-5, with D perhaps matching TRBD1 (5 bases). Germline assignment: CDR1 SGHRS and CDR2 YFSETQ. Trimming cost V 3 bases and J 6 bases, with 13 bases left between them. CDR3 length equals 14 residues. The CDR3: CASSWDGLGQPQHF. CDR3 DNA sequence: TGCGCCAGCAGCTGGGACGGCCTTGGTCAGCCCCAGCATTTT.

This clonotype showed up many times. The chain is built from TRBV5-1 and TRBJ2-7; D ambiguous. This CDR3 is built from 13 residues. Germline loops: CDR1 SGHRS, CDR2 YFSETQ. Trimming removed 5 bases from V and 5 bases from J, with 14 bases in between. The CDR3 region has the DNA TGCGCCAGCAGATCGCAGGTCAACGACGAGCAGTACTTC. The encoded protein is CASRSQVNDEQYF.

This clonotype occurred many times. The rearrangement uses TRBV28 and TRBJ2-5; the D gene is possibly TRBD2 (6 bases). V lost 6 bases and J lost 2, with 13 bases in between. CDR1 and CDR2 from the germline V gene are MDHEN and SYDVKM. The CDR3 consists of 14 residues. The CDR3 protein is CASRRLALQETQYF. The CDR3 DNA reads as TGTGCCAGCAGGCGTCTAGCGCTGCAAGAGACCCAGTACTTC. Full variable domain (remainder filled in from reference TRBV28 and TRBJ2-5): DVKVTQSSRYLVKRTGEKVFLECVQDMDHENMFWYRQDPGLGLRLIYFSYDVKMKEKGDIPEGYSVSREKKERFSLILESASTNQTSMYLCASRRLALQETQYFGPGTRLLVL.

This clonotype was detected only a few times. The rearrangement uses TRBV4-3 and TRBJ2-1, with 10 bases lining up with TRBD2. The CDR3 spans 18 residues. CDR1 and CDR2 from the germline V gene are LGHNA and YSLEER. V was pared by 0 bases and J by 4 bases, with 9 bases of the junction left unmatched. DNA of the CDR3: TGCGCCAGCAGCCAAGATGAGTCCAGCGGGGGGGTTTACAATGAGCAGTTCTTC. Its translation is CASSQDESSGGVYNEQFF.